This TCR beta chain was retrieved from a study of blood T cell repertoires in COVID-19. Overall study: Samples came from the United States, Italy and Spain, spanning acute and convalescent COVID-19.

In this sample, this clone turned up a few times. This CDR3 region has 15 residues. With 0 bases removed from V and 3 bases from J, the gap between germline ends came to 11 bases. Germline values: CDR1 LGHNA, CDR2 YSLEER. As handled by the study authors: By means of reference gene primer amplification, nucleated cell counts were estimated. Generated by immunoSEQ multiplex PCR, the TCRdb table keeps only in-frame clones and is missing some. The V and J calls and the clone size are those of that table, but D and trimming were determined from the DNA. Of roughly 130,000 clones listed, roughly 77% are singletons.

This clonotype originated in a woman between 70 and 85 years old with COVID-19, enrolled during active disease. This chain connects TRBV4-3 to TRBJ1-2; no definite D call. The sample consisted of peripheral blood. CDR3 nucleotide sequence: TGCGCCAGCAGCCAAGATGCGGGCTACCACTATGGCTACACCTTC. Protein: CASSQDAGYHYGYTF.